Listed here are 10 T cell receptor beta chains from one sample, sequenced in a study of blood T cell repertoires in COVID-19. Assay: immunoSEQ multiplex PCR; the TCRdb copy retains only in-frame clones and omits some. This table holds about 150,000 clones, approximately 83% found once. Sequenced material: peripheral blood. These receptors came from a woman in her sixties or seventies with acute or convalescent COVID-19.

This clone was detected a few times. V gene TRBV5-1 combines with J gene TRBJ2-1; 9 bases align to TRBD2. Germline V gene sequence: CDR1 SGHRS, CDR2 YFSETQ. V shed 0 bases and J 7 bases; nucleotides not matched to a gene: 8. The CDR3 contains 16 residues. The CDR3 region is CASSLAAAGGSNEQFF. For the CDR3, the DNA is TGCGCCAGCAGCTTGGCTGCAGCGGGGGGTTCTAATGAGCAGTTCTTC.

The gene calls are TRBV30 and TRBJ1-2; perhaps TRBD1 as D (6 bases). This CDR3 contains 16 residues. Germline CDR1 reads GTSNPN; CDR2 reads SVGIG (reference sequence). V dropped 4 bases and J dropped 4 bases, with 22 bases sitting between them. Here the CDR3 DNA reads TGTGCCTGGACCACATACGTTACAGGGATAACCTATGGCTACACCTTC. It encodes CAWTTYVTGITYGYTF.

The V gene is TRBV7-2, the J gene TRBJ2-7; the D gene is possibly TRBD1 (6 bases). The CDR3 extends over 14 amino acids. The germline V gene encodes CDR1 SGHTA and CDR2 FQGNSA. Trimming pared 6 bases from V and 4 bases from J, leaving 16 bases between. Here the CDR3 reads CASSPPDSSYEQYF. In DNA form, the CDR3 reads TGTGCCAGCAGTCCCCCGGACAGTTCTTACGAGCAGTACTTC.

This clone was seen just once. The gene calls are TRBV6-5 and TRBJ1-6; TRBD1 is a possible D gene (5 bases). Germline V gene sequence: CDR1 MNHEY, CDR2 SVGAGI. The V and J ends lost 4 bases and 7 bases respectively, with 17 bases between them. This CDR3 region has 16 residues. CDR3 coding DNA: TGTGCCAGCAGTTTCCCCGGGAGGGGAAGCAATTCACCCCTCCACTTT. It yields the protein CASSFPGRGSNSPLHF.

The genes are TRBV6-4 and TRBJ1-2; 10 positions match TRBD1. J gave up 3 bases and V 3 bases, and 10 bases lay outside the gene matches. CDR3 length: 17 residues. Looked up from germline, CDR1 is MRHNA and CDR2 is SNTAGT. The CDR3 bases are TGTGCCAGCAGTGATAGACAGGGGGCAATCGAGGACTATGGCTACACCTTC. Translation gives CASSDRQGAIEDYGYTF.

This chain uses TRBV11-2 with TRBJ1-3; no clear D gene. Germline V gene sequence: CDR1 SGHAT, CDR2 FQNNGV. The CDR3 runs 13 residues. The V end lost 5 bases, the J end lost 4 bases, and 9 bases lay between the germline ends. The CDR3, as DNA: TGTGCCAGCAGCGTTCAAGAGGGAAACACCATATATTTT. Protein product: CASSVQEGNTIYF.

The V call is TRBV2, the J call TRBJ1-6; possible D gene TRBD1, 5 bases. V was cut by 9 bases and J by 6 bases, with 12 bases left in between. Per germline, CDR1 SNHLY and CDR2 FYNNEI. The CDR3 loop spans 13 amino acids. CDR3 sequence: CASLTVSNSPLHF. CDR3 nucleotides: TGTGCCAGTCTGACAGTTAGTAATTCACCCCTCCACTTT. The full variable domain, rest sourced from reference TRBV2 and TRBJ1-6, is EPEVTQTPSHQVTQMGQEVILRCVPISNHLYFYWYRQILGQKVEFLVSFYNNEISEKSEIFDDQFSVERPDGSNFTLKIRSTKLEDSAMYFCASLTVSNSPLHFGNGTRLTVT.

The rearrangement links TRBV19 to TRBJ2-5; tentatively, D is TRBD2 (6 bases). V was shortened by 2 bases and J by 2 bases, with 12 bases between the two germline ends. The CDR3 runs 15 residues. The germline V gene encodes CDR1 LNHDA and CDR2 SQIVND (reference sequence). The DNA for the CDR3 is TGTGCCAGTAGTATACAGCCAGGGAGGCAAGAGACCCAGTACTTC. Encoded protein: CASSIQPGRQETQYF.

The chain couples TRBV15 to TRBJ2-2; a possible D gene is TRBD2 (6 bases). The CDR3 covers 17 residues. The germline V and J ends were trimmed by 0 bases and 5 bases, with 16 bases remaining between them. Germline V CDR1 and CDR2: LNHNV, YYDKDF (reference sequence). Here the CDR3 reads CATSREERAGGTGELFF. The CDR3 nucleotides read TGTGCCACCAGCAGAGAAGAGCGGGCCGGCGGGACCGGGGAGCTGTTTTTT.

The chain recombines TRBV18 with TRBJ1-5, with unresolved D. V was cut by 4 bases and J by 5 bases, with 12 bases left in between. This CDR3 is 14 amino acids long. Germline V lookup: CDR1 KGHSH, CDR2 LQKENI. CDR3 loop: CASSRDLQDQPQHF. The CDR3, as DNA: TGTGCCAGCTCACGTGATCTGCAGGATCAGCCCCAGCATTTT.